These 4 T cell receptor beta chains originate from one sample sequenced in a study of blood T cell repertoires in COVID-19. The table came from immunoSEQ multiplex PCR; TCRdb's copy has only in-frame clones and leaves some out. The sample has about 230,000 clones, 65% to 85% seen once. Sequenced input: peripheral blood. These receptors all come from a man aged 40-49 years with active or convalescent COVID-19.

The V gene is TRBV7-8, the J gene TRBJ1-4, with unresolved D. The CDR3 is 18 amino acids. CDR1 SGHVS and CDR2 FQNEAQ come from the germline V gene. The germline V and J ends were trimmed by 0 bases and 3 bases, with 17 bases remaining between them. The CDR3: CASSLAGGLAAPNEKLFF. The CDR3 DNA follows: TGTGCCAGCAGCTTAGCAGGAGGTTTGGCAGCCCCTAATGAAAAACTGTTTTTT.

J is TRBJ2-5 and V is TRBV11-3; tentatively, D is TRBD2 (6 bases). Germline values: CDR1 SGHNT, CDR2 YENEEA. Trimming removed 1 base at V and 4 bases at J, with 19 bases between. The CDR3 consists of 17 residues. CDR3: CASSLVSLSGGAETQYF. The CDR3, as DNA: TGTGCCAGCAGCTTAGTCTCCCTTTCTGGCGGGGCAGAGACCCAGTACTTC.

The chain couples TRBV11-2 to TRBJ1-2, with 9 bases lining up with TRBD1. V gave up 4 bases and J gave up 6 bases; unmatched junction bases: 12. This CDR3 is 16 amino acids long. Germline CDR1 and CDR2: SGHAT and FQNNGV. CDR3 loop: CASSSLTGGFLDGYTF. CDR3 coding DNA: TGTGCCAGCAGCTCTTTGACAGGGGGTTTTTTGGATGGCTACACCTTC.

This clone occurred a few times. The rearrangement joins TRBV29-1 to TRBJ1-5; D ambiguous. The CDR3 consists of 15 residues. V was pared by 5 bases and J by 0 bases, with 14 bases between. Germline CDR1 is SQVTM and CDR2 is ANQGSEA. The CDR3, as DNA: TGCAGCGTTTTCCCCTTCCGTTATAGCAATCAGCCCCAGCATTTT. Its protein is CSVFPFRYSNQPQHF. Complete variable domain (other parts from reference TRBV29-1 and TRBJ1-5): SAVISQKPSRDICQRGTSLTIQCQVDSQVTMMFWYRQQPGQSLTLIATANQGSEATYESGFVIDKFPISRPNLTFSTLTVSNMSPEDSSIYLCSVFPFRYSNQPQHFGDGTRLSIL.